These 14 T cell receptor beta chains were all obtained from the same sample, sequenced in a study of blood T cells in healthy people across ages (dated by TCRdb to the mid-2010s). The library was generated by 5' RACE. A second PCR of about 7 to 12 cycles was performed with a sample-barcoded 5' primer and a J-beta primer mix. In-frame beta chains were kept once TCRdb had trimmed the public reads at Q25 with fastp and called clones with MiXCR. Rows are unified per CDR3 protein, each entry keeping the most common DNA and genes. The sample table shows fewer than 2,000,000 distinct CDR3 sequences, and roughly two fifths are seen once. The ten largest clones take up roughly 23% of the sample. The sample comprised blood. The receptors stem from a human donor in good health.

The chain joins TRBV6-5 to TRBJ1-1; 8 positions match TRBD1. V dropped 6 bases and J dropped 11; count of bases not matched to a gene: 8. The CDR3 runs 12 residues. CDR1 and CDR2 from the germline V gene are MNHEY and SVGAGI. The CDR3 sequence: CASSQTGVEAFF. CDR3 DNA: TGTGCCAGCAGCCAGACAGGGGTAGAGGCTTTCTTT.

This clonotype was seen a handful of times. At one end the junction does not follow the germline gene, possibly because of a read error. The chain is built from TRBV6-6 and TRBJ2-1; D not resolved. Germline V lookup: CDR1 MNHNY, CDR2 SVGAGI (reference sequence). The CDR3 length is 13 residues. The CDR3 nucleotides are TGTGCCAGCAGTCTAACACCCTACAATGGGCAGTTCTTC. It codes for CASSLTPYNGQFF.

Of note for this clonotype: The germline gene is not matched at one end of the junction; a read error may be the cause. The genes are TRBV7-9 and TRBJ2-3, with D possibly called TRBD1 or TRBD2 (6 bases each). Germline V CDR1 and CDR2: SEHNR, FQNEAQ (reference sequence). This CDR3 contains 15 residues. The CDR3 spells CASSYGGTHTGTQYF. CDR3 nucleotide sequence: TGTGCCAGCAGCTATGGCGGGACACACACAGGTACGCAGTATTTT.

The chain is built from TRBV7-2 and TRBJ1-2; D gene ambiguous. Looked up from germline, CDR1 is SGHTA and CDR2 is FQGNSA. V lost 5 bases and J 7 bases, leaving 20 bases between the germline ends. This CDR3 has 15 residues. CDR3 nucleotide sequence: TGTGCCAGCAGCCCTACGTCCGACGGGCCCGGTGGCTACACCTTC. Its translation is CASSPTSDGPGGYTF.

This clonotype was found a few times. The CDR3 sequence: CASSLYDRFNNEQFF. CDR3 bases: TGTGCCAGCAGCCTATACGACAGGTTCAACAATGAGCAGTTCTTC. This chain uses TRBV12-3 or TRBV12-4 with TRBJ2-1, with D maybe TRBD1 (6 bases). Deletions cut 6 bases from V and 5 bases from J, with 17 bases between. CDR3 length: 15 amino acids.

The chain is built from TRBV12-3 or TRBV12-4 and TRBJ1-2, with 7 positions matching TRBD1. The CDR3 extends over 18 amino acids. V lost 0 bases and J lost 1; bases outside the gene matches: 11. Written as DNA, the CDR3 is TGTGCCAGCAGTTTAGCCGGGACAGACTCCGACATTAACTATGGCTACACCTTC. Translating gives CASSLAGTDSDINYGYTF.

This clonotype was counted once. The chain joins TRBV7-2 to TRBJ2-2, with 9 bases identical to TRBD2. V lost 7 bases, J lost 6 bases, and 9 bases stayed unmatched. This CDR3 has 15 amino acids. The germline gives CDR1 SGHTA, CDR2 FQGNSA. As DNA, the CDR3 is TGTGCCAGCACCTTGGCCCTAGCGGGGTCCGGGGAGCTGTTTTTT. This codes for CASTLALAGSGELFF.

This clonotype was found a few times. V is TRBV5-1 and J is TRBJ1-2, with 7 bases identical to TRBD1. V dropped 5 bases and J dropped 1; count of bases not matched to a gene: 14. CDR1 is SGHRS, CDR2 YFSETQ, per germline. The CDR3 has 17 residues. The CDR3 DNA reads as TGCGCCAGCAGATCGCGGGACAGTGAGAGTTTTAACTATGGCTACACCTTC. Its protein product is CASRSRDSESFNYGYTF.

This clonotype was detected a few times. The rearrangement joins TRBV28 to TRBJ1-1; D is perhaps TRBD1 (5 bases). The V end lost 1 base, the J end lost 2 bases, and 11 bases lay between the germline ends. Germline values: CDR1 MDHEN, CDR2 SYDVKM. The CDR3 sequence is 15 residues long. The CDR3 bases are TGTGCCAGCAGTTTATCAGGGTTCGGTAACACTGAAGCTTTCTTT. This codes for CASSLSGFGNTEAFF. Variable domain in full (rest from reference TRBV28 and TRBJ1-1): DVKVTQSSRYLVKRTGEKVFLECVQDMDHENMFWYRQDPGLGLRLIYFSYDVKMKEKGDIPEGYSVSREKKERFSLILESASTNQTSMYLCASSLSGFGNTEAFFGQGTRLTVV.

The chain combines TRBV9 with TRBJ2-4; D might be TRBD1 (5 bases). Trimming pared 0 bases from V and 5 bases from J, leaving 9 bases between. Germline V gene lookup returns CDR1 SGDLS and CDR2 YYNGEE. The CDR3 totals 14 residues. CDR3 amino acids: CASSVATEENIQYF. Written as DNA, the CDR3 is TGTGCCAGCAGCGTAGCGACAGAGGAAAACATTCAGTACTTC.

V usage is TRBV7-9 and J usage is TRBJ2-7, with TRBD2 identical over 7 bases. Per the germline V gene, CDR1 is SEHNR and CDR2 is FQNEAQ (reference sequence). This CDR3 contains 14 residues. The J segment lost 2 bases and the V segment lost 7 bases, leaving 8 bases of the junction unmatched. The CDR3: CASTTRGNTYEQYF. CDR3 bases: TGTGCCAGCACAACGCGGGGGAATACCTACGAGCAGTACTTC.

A few counts support this clonotype. V and J are TRBV9 and TRBJ1-2, with D hard to call. Per germline, CDR1 SGDLS and CDR2 YYNGEE. The V end was cut by 4 bases, the J end by 5 bases, with 15 bases between. CDR3 length: 14 residues. As DNA, the CDR3 is TGTGCCAGCAGCCCCAGCCCGAGGCAATATGGCTACACCTTC. It translates to CASSPSPRQYGYTF. Variable domain in full (rest from reference TRBV9 and TRBJ1-2): DSGVTQTPKHLITATGQRVTLRCSPRSGDLSVYWYQQSLDQGLQFLIQYYNGEERAKGNILERFSAQQFPDLHSELNLSSLELGDSALYFCASSPSPRQYGYTFGSGTRLTVV.

This clonotype was counted a few times. The chain couples TRBV6-1 to TRBJ2-5; no firm D call. Germline V CDR1 and CDR2: MNHNS, SASEGT. The germline V and J ends were trimmed by 6 bases and 3 bases, with 11 bases remaining between them. The CDR3 consists of 13 residues. The CDR3 here is CASREYREETQYF. The CDR3 bases are TGTGCCAGCAGGGAGTATCGGGAAGAGACCCAGTACTTC.

This chain links TRBV12-3 or TRBV12-4 with TRBJ1-3; possibly TRBD1 for D (5 bases). The V gene lost 2 bases and the J gene lost 0 bases, with 8 bases spanning the gap. The CDR3 has 15 residues. The CDR3 region is CASSLTGLSGNTIYF. The CDR3 DNA reads TGTGCCAGCAGTTTAACAGGCCTCTCTGGAAACACCATATATTTT.